This paragraph reports one TCR beta chain. Its antigen remains unidentified. The record originates from a study of cytomegalovirus exposure and HLA in healthy donors. For the study at large: As an earlier analysis found, 180 million or so T cells yielded 117 million unique TCR beta sequences.

Donors likely had unrecorded immune exposures despite being nominally healthy when sampled. From germline, CDR1 is SGHAT and CDR2 FQNNGV. Unmatched junction bases numbered 7, after V lost 4 bases and J lost 12 bases. The length of the CDR3 is 13 residues. Findings and limits, study-wide: It emerged from a later analysis that several of the most significant clusters appeared to be linked to common viral pathogens. Within the data, a cluster of highly shared sequence variants was likely a sequencing artifact.

The PCR made use of 60 Vbeta and 13 Jbeta primers. The assay was immunoSEQ multiplex PCR, and TCRdb's table has in-frame clones only and misses some. This table has about 120,000 clones, more than 65% appearing once. V is TRBV11-2 and J is TRBJ2-2, with 8 bases that match TRBD1. The sequence derives from a man between 40 and 49 years old in good health and CMV-seropositive. Sequencing used PBMCs. The CDR3 sequence: CASSSGTGLKLFF. In DNA, the CDR3 is TGTGCCAGCAGCTCTGGGACAGGTCTGAAGCTGTTTTTT.